This T cell receptor beta chain was captured by sequencing in a study of cytomegalovirus exposure and HLA in healthy donors. The length of the CDR3 is 14 residues. CDR1 MDHEN and CDR2 SYDVKM come from the germline V gene. V shed 7 bases and J shed 0 bases, with 10 bases lying between them. PCR amplification relied on 60 Vbeta primers (plus 13 Jbeta primers). Profiled with immunoSEQ multiplex PCR; TCRdb holds only in-frame clones, not every one. This sample yields roughly 140,000 clones, of which roughly 80% are seen a single time; around 4.5% belongs to the top ten. The V and J genes are TRBV28 and TRBJ1-5, with no clear D. The sequenced sample was PBMCs. This clonotype was obtained from a woman in her forties in good health and CMV-seropositive. CDR3 bases: TGTGCCAGCATCGGGGAATTTAGCAATCAGCCCCAGCATTTT. This gives the protein CASIGEFSNQPQHF. The whole variable domain, remainder taken from reference TRBV28 and TRBJ1-5, is DVKVTQSSRYLVKRTGEKVFLECVQDMDHENMFWYRQDPGLGLRLIYFSYDVKMKEKGDIPEGYSVSREKKERFSLILESASTNQTSMYLCASIGEFSNQPQHFGDGTRLSIL.